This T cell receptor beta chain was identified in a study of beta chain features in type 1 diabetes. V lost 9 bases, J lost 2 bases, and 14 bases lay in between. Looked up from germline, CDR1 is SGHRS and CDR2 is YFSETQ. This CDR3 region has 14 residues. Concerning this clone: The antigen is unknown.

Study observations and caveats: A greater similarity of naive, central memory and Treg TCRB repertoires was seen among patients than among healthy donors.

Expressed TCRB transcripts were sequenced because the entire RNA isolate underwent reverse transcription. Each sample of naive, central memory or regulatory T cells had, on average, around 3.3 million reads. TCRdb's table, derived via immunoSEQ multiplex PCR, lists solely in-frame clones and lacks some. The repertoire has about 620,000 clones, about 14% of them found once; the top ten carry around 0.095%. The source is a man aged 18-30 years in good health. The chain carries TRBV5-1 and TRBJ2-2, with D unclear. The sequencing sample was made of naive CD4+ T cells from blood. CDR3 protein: CATTRGPNTGELFF. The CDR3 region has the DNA TGCGCCACCACAAGAGGACCTAACACCGGGGAGCTGTTTTTT.